A single TCR beta chain is shown here with its context. The antigen remains undetermined. Sequenced by immunoSEQ multiplex PCR; TCRdb stores in-frame clones only, minus some. The sample has 2 million to 3 million clones, over 85% seen once. This CDR3 spans 14 amino acids. The ends were cut back, 7 bases at V and 0 bases at J, with 9 bases in the middle. Germline CDR1 is SNHLY and CDR2 is FYNNEI. The data stem from a study of shared clonotypes between healthy human individuals. Broader study findings: Generally, naive subsets came out with larger estimated richness than memory subsets.

Sequencing was performed on naive CD4+ T cells sorted from blood. Subset denoted: CD45RA+ positively selected. The V and J genes are TRBV2 and TRBJ1-4; D unresolved. The receptor was derived from a man aged 18 to 30 in good health. CDR3: CASNPYATNEKLFF. The CDR3 nucleotides read TGTGCCAGCAATCCCTACGCAACTAATGAAAAACTGTTTTTT.